The sequence of this TCR beta chain was determined in a study of blood T cell repertoires in COVID-19. Turning to the study itself: Researchers got acute and convalescent COVID-19 samples from the United States, Italy and Spain. Sources were T cells, B-cell-depleted T cells, or PBMCs; the material itself was cDNA or gDNA.

The study assigned cohorts using participant-reported clinical history. Recovered status applied to Cohort 3 donors who had two consecutive negative PCRs. It also applied to those with clearance or with symptom resolution. Germline assignment: CDR1 SGHDT and CDR2 YYEEEE. CDR3 length equals 14 residues. The V end was cut by 5 bases, the J end by 2 bases, with 13 bases between. Assay used: immunoSEQ multiplex PCR; TCRdb lists only in-frame clones, some missing. In the table there are 150,000 to 190,000 clones, around 80% of which are singletons. The rearrangement uses TRBV5-6 and TRBJ1-2; D might be TRBD1 (6 bases). Input material: PBMCs or T cells enriched from blood (not recorded which). This TCR was recovered from a man in his fifties or sixties who had recovered from COVID-19. Here the CDR3 DNA reads TGTGCCAGCAGAGCAGGGGCGGAGAACTATGGCTACACCTTC. Translated: CASRAGAENYGYTF.